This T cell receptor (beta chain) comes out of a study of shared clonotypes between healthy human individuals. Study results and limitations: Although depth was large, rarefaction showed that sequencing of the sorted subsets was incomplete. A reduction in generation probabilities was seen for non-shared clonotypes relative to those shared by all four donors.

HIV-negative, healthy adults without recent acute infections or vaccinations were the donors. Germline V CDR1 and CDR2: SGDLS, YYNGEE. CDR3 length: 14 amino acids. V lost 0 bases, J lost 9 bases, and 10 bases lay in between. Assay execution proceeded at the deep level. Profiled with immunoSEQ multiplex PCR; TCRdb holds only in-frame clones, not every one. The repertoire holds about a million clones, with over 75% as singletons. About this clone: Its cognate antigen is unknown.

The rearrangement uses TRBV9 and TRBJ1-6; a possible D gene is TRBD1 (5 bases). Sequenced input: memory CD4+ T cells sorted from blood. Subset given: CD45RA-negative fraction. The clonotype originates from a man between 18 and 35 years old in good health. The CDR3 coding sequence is TGTGCCAGCAGCGTAGGTAATGGGGGTTCACCCCTCCACTTT. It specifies CASSVGNGGSPLHF.